This TCR beta chain comes out of a study of blood T cell repertoires in COVID-19. This clone has a handful of counts. The protocol was immunoSEQ multiplex PCR, while the TCRdb copy is restricted to in-frame clones and leaves out a portion. This repertoire shows about 180,000 clones, roughly 85% found once; its top ten account for more than 7.5%. The ends lost 2 bases at V and 2 bases at J; junction bases unmatched: 8. Germline CDR1 SGHAT, CDR2 FQNNGV. This CDR3 is built from 16 residues. Sequencing input: peripheral blood. The rearrangement links TRBV11-2 to TRBJ2-7; 8 bases are shared with TRBD1. This sequence originates from a man in his forties or fifties with active or convalescent COVID-19. CDR3 sequence (DNA): TGTGCCAGCAGCTTACAAACCGGGACAGGAACCTACGAGCAGTACTTC. This encodes CASSLQTGTGTYEQYF. Full variable domain (missing parts from reference TRBV11-2 and TRBJ2-7): EAGVAQSPRYKIIEKRQSVAFWCNPISGHATLYWYQQILGQGPKLLIQFQNNGVVDDSQLPKDRFSAERLKGVDSTLKIQPAKLEDSAVYLCASSLQTGTGTYEQYFGPGTRLTVT.